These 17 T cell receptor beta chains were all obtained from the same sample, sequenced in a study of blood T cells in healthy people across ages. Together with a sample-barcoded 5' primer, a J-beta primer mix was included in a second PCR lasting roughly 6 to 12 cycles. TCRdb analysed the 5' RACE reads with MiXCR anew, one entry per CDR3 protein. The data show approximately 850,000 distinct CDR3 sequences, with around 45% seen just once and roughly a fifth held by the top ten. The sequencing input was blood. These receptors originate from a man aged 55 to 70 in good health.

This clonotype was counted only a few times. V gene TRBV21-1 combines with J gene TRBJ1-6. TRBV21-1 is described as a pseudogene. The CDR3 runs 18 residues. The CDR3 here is CASSKGCGRVLWNSPLHF. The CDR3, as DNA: TGTGCCAGCAGCAAGGGTTGCGGACGGGTTTTATGGAATTCACCCCTCCACTTT.

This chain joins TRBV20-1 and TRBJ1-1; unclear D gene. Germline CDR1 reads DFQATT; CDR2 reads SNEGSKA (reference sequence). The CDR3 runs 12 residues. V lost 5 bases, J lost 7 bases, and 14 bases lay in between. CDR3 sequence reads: CSAYTRADEAFF. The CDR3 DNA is TGCAGTGCTTACACGAGGGCAGATGAAGCTTTCTTT.

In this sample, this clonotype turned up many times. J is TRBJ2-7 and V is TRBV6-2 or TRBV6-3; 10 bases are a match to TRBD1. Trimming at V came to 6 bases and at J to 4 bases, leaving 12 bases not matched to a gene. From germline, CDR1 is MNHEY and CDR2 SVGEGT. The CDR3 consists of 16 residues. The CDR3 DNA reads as TGTGCCAGCAGCAAAGCCGGGGACAGGGGTATATACGAGCAGTACTTC. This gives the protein CASSKAGDRGIYEQYF.

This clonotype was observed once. CDR3: CASSPKSRGLAGGPRETQYF. In DNA, the CDR3 is TGTGCCAGCAGCCCAAAGAGCCGAGGACTAGCGGGGGGGCCCCGGGAGACCCAGTACTTC. The chain joins TRBV7-2 to TRBJ2-5; 15 nucleotides align to TRBD2. With V trimmed by 5 bases and J by 5 bases, 18 bases remained unmatched. Germline V lookup: CDR1 SGHTA, CDR2 FQGNSA. The length of the CDR3 is 20 residues.

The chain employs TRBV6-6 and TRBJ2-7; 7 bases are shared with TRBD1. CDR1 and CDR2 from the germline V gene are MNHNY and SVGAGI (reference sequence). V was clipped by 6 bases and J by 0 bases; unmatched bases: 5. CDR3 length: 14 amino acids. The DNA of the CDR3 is TGTGCCAGCAGGGCAGGGGGTAGCTCCTACGAGCAGTACTTC. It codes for CASRAGGSSYEQYF.

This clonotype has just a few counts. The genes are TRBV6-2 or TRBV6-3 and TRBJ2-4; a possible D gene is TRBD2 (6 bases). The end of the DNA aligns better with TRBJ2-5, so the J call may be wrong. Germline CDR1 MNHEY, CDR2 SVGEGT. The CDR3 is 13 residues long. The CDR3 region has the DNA TGTGCCAGCAGTCCTTGGGGGGAAGAGACCCAGTACTTC. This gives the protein CASSPWGEETQYF.

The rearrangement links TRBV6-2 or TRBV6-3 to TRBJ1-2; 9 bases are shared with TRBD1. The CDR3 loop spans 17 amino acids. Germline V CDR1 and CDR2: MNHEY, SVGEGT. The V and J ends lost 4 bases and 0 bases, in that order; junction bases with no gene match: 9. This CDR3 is CASSCETGGLTNYGYTF. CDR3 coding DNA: TGTGCCAGCAGTTGCGAAACAGGGGGCCTGACTAACTATGGCTACACCTTC.

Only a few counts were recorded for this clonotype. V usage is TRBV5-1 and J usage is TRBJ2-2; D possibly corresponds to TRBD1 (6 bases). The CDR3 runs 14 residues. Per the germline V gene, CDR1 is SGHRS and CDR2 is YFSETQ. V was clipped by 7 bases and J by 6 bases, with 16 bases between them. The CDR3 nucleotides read TGCGCCAGCGGAACAGGGTCCGGCGCCGGGGAGCTGTTTTTT. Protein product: CASGTGSGAGELFF.

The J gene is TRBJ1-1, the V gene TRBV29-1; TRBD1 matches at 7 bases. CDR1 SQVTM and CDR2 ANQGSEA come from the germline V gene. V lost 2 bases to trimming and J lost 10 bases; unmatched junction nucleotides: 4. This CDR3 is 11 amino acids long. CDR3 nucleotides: TGCAGCGTTGAAAACAGGGGATTAGCTTTCTTT. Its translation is CSVENRGLAFF.

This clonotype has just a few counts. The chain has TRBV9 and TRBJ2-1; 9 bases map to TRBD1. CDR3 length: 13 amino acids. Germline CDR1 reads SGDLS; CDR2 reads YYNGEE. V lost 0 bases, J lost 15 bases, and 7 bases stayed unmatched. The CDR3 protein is CASSVGGTGRRFF. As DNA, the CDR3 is TGTGCCAGCAGCGTAGGGGGGACAGGGAGGCGGTTCTTC.

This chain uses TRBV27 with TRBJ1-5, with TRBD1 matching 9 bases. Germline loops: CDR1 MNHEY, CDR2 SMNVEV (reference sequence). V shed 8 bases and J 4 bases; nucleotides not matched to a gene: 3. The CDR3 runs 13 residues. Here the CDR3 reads CASGTGINQPQHF. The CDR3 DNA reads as TGTGCCAGCGGGACAGGGATTAATCAGCCCCAGCATTTT.

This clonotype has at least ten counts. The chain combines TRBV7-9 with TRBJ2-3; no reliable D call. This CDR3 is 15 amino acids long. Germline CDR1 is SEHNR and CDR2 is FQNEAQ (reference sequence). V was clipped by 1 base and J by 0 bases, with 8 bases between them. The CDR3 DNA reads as TGTGCCAGCAGCTTAGGTCGCCACAGCACAGATACGCAGTATTTT. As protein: CASSLGRHSTDTQYF.

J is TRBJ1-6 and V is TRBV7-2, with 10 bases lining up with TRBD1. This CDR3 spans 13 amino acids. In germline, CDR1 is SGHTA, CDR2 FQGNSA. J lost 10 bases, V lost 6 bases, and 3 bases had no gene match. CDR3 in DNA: TGTGCCAGCAGTTGGACAGGGGGATCACCCCTCCACTTT. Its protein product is CASSWTGGSPLHF.

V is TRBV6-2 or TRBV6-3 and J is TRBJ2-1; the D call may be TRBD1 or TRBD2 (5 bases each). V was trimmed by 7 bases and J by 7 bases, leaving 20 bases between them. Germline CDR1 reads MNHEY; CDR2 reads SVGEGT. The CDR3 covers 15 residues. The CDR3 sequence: CASTPKGTPWNEQFF. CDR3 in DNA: TGTGCCAGCACTCCAAAGGGGACCCCCTGGAATGAGCAGTTCTTC.

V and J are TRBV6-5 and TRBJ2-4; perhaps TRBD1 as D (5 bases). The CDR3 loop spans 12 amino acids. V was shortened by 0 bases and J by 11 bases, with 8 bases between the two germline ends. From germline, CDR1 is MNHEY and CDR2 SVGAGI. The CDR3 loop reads CASSYSGAVQYF. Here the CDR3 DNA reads TGTGCCAGCAGTTACTCTGGGGCAGTTCAGTACTTC.

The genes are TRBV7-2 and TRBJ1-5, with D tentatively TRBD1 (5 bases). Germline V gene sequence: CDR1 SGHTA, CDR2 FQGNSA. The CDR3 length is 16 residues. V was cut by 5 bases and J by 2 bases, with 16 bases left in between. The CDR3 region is CASSPGGGMGNQPQHF. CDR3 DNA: TGTGCCAGCAGCCCCGGTGGGGGGATGGGCAATCAGCCCCAGCATTTT.

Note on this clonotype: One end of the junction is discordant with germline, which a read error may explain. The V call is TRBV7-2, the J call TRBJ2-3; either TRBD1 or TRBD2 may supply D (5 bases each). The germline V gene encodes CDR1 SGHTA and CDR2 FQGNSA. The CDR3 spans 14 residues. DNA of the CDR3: TGTGCCAACAGCTTAGAGGGGCCCGCAGATACGCAGTATTTT. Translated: CANSLEGPADTQYF. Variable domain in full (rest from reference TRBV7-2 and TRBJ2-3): GAGVSQSPSNKVTEKGKDVELRCDPISGHTALYWYRQSLGQGLEFLIYFQGNSAPDKSGLPSDRFSAERTGGSVSTLTIQRTQQEDSAVYLCANSLEGPADTQYFGPGTRLTVL.